This T cell receptor beta chain was profiled in a study of identical twins. Study-level points and caveats: Shared out-of-frame alpha sequences (those common to twins) showed excess low generation probability. Models predicted less out-of-frame TCR alpha sharing in monozygotic twins than was found.

In the case of this clonotype: Antigen unknown.

Per germline, CDR1 ENHRY and CDR2 SYGVKD. The CDR3 has 11 residues. V gave up 2 bases and J gave up 8 bases, with 4 bases separating them. TCRdb reprocessed the 5' RACE reads with MiXCR, giving one entry per CDR3 protein. Of 240,000 or so distinct CDR3 sequences in the sample, about 13% were seen once. The same specimen was also included in a second study, on yellow fever vaccine responses in identical twins.

The sequenced sample consisted of memory (CD45RO+) T cells sorted from blood. This receptor was obtained from a young woman in good health. The chain employs TRBV10-3 and TRBJ2-1; no definite D call. CDR3 amino acids: CAISEIYEQFF. In DNA form, the CDR3 reads TGTGCCATCAGTGAGATATATGAGCAGTTCTTC.